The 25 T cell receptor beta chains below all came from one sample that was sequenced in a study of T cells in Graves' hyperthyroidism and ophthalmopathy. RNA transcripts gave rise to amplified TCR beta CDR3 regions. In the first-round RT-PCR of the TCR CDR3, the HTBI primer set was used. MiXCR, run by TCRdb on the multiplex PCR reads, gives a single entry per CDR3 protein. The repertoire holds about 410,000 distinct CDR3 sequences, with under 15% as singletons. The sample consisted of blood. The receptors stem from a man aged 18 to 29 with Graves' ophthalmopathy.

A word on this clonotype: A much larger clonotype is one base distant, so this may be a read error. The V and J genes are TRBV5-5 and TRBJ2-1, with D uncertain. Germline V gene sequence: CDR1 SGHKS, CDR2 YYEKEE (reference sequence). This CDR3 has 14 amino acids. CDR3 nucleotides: TGTGCCAGCAGCTTACCCAACTTTTACAATGAGCAGTCCTTC. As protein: CASSLPNFYNEQSF. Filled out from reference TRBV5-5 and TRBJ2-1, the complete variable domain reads DAGVTQSPTHLIKTRGQQVTLRCSPISGHKSVSWYQQVLGQGPQFIFQYYEKEERGRGNFPDRFSARQFPNYSSELNVNALLLGDSALYLCASSLPNFYNEQSFGPGTRLTVL.

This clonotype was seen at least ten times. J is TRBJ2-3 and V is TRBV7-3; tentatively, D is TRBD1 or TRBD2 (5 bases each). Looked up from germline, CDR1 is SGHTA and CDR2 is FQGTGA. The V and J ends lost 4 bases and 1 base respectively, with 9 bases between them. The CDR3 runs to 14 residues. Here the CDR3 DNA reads TGTGCCAGCAGCTCCAGGGACGGCACAGATACGCAGTATTTT. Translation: CASSSRDGTDTQYF.

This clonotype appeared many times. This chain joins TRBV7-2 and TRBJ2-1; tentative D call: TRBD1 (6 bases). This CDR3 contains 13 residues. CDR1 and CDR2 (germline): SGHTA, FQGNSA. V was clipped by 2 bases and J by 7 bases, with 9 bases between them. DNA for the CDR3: TGTGCCAGCAGCTTAAGACAGGCAAATGAGCAGTTCTTC. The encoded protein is CASSLRQANEQFF.

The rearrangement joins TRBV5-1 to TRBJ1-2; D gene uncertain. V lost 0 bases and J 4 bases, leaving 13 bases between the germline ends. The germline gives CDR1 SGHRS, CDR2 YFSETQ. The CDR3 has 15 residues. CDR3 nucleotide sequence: TGCGCCAGCAGCTTGGAGACCCTCTACGGCTATGGCTACACCTTC. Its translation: CASSLETLYGYGYTF.

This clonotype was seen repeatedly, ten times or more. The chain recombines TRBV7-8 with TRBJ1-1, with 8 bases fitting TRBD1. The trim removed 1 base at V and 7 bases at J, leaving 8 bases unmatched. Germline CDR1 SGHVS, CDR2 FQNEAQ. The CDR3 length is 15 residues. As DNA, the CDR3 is TGTGCCAGCAGCTTAGATGTCGGACAGGGTGGTGAAGCTTTCTTT. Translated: CASSLDVGQGGEAFF.

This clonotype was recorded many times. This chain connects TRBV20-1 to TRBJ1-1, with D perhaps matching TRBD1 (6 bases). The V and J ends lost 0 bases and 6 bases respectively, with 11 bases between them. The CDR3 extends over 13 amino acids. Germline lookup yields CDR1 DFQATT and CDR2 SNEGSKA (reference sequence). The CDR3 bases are TGCAGTGCTAGAGAAGGGGGAAGAGCTGAAGCTTTCTTT. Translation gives CSAREGGRAEAFF.

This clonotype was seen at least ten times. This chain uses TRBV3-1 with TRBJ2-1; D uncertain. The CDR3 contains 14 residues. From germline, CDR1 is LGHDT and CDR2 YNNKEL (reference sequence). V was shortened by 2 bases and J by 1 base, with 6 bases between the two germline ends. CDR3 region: CASSQPDSYNEQFF. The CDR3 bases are TGTGCCAGCAGCCAACCCGATTCCTACAATGAGCAGTTCTTC.

CDR3 residues: CASSLGAINYGYTF. The CDR3 DNA reads TGTGCCAGCAGCTTAGGCGCGATTAACTATGGCTACACCTTC. The chain has TRBV7-8 and TRBJ1-2; D call uncertain. The CDR3 contains 14 residues. Germline CDR1 SGHVS, CDR2 FQNEAQ. V gave up 1 base and J gave up 1 base, with 7 bases separating them.

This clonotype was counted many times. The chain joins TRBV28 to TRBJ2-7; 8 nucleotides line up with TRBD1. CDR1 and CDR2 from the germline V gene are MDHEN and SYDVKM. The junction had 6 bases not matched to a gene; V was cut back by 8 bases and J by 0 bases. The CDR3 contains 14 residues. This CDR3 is CASLRDRSSYEQYF. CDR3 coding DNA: TGTGCCAGCCTCCGGGACAGGAGCTCCTACGAGCAGTACTTC.

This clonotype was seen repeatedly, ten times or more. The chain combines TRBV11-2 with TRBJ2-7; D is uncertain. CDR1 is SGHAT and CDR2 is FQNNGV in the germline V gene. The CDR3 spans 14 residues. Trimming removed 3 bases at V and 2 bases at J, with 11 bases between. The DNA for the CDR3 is TGTGCCAGCAGCTTTAACGATTTAGCCTACGAGCAGTACTTC. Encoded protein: CASSFNDLAYEQYF.

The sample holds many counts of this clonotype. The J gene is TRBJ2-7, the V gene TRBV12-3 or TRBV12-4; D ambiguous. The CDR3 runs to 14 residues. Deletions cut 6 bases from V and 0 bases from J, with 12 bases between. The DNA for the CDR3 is TGTGCCAGCAGCACTCAAGTACCCTCCTACGAGCAGTACTTC. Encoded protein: CASSTQVPSYEQYF.

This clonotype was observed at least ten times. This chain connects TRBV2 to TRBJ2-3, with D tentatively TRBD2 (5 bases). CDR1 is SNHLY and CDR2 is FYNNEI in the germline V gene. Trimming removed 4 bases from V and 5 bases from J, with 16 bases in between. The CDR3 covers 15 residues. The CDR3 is CASSGMGRAGDTQYF. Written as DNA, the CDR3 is TGTGCCAGCAGTGGAATGGGGAGAGCAGGAGATACGCAGTATTTT.

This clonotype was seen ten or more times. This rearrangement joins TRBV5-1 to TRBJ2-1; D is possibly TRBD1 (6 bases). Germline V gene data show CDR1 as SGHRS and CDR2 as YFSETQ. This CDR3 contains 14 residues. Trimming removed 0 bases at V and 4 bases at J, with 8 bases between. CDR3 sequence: CASSLGQGYNEQFF. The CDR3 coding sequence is TGCGCCAGCAGCTTGGGGCAGGGGTACAATGAGCAGTTCTTC.

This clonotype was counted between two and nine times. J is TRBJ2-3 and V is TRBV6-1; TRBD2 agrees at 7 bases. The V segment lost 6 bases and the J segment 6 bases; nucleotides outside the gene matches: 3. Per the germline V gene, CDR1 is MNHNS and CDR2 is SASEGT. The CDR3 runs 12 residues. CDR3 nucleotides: TGTGCCAGCAGGCGGGAGTTGGATACGCAGTATTTT. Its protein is CASRRELDTQYF.

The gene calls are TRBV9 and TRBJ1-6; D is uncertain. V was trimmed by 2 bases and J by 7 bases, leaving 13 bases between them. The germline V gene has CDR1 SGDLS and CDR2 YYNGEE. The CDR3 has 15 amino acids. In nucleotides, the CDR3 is TGTGCCAGCAGCGTTTATGGAGAACCCAATTCACCCCTCCACTTT. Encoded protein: CASSVYGEPNSPLHF.

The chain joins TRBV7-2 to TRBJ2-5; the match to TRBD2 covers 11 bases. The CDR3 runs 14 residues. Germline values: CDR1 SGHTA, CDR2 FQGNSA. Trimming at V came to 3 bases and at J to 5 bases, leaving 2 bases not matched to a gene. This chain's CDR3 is CASSFSGREETQYF. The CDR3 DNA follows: TGTGCCAGCAGCTTTAGCGGGAGGGAGGAGACCCAGTACTTC.

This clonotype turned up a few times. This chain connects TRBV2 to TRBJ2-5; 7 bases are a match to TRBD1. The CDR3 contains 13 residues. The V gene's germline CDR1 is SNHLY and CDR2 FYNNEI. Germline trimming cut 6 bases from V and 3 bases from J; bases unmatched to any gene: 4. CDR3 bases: TGTGCCAGCAGAACTACAGGGGAAGAGACCCAGTACTTC. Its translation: CASRTTGEETQYF.

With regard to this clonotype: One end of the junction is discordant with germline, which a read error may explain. CDR3 protein: CASSITAREASF. CDR3 in DNA: TGTGCCAGTAGTATAACCGCCAGGGAAGCTTCCTTC. The chain employs TRBV19 and TRBJ1-2; tentatively, D is TRBD1 (5 bases). The CDR3 length is 12 residues. Per germline, CDR1 LNHDA and CDR2 SQIVND (reference sequence).

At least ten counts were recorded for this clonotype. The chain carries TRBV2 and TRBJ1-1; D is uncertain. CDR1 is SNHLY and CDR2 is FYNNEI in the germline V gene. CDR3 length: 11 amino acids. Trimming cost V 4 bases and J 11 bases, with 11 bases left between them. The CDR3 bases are TGTGCCAGCAGTGGGTTGTCATCGGCTTTCTTT. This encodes CASSGLSSAFF.

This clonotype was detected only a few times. The CDR3, as DNA: TGCAGCGTTGGTATGGCGGGAGGTTTGGGCGAGCAGTACTTC. It codes for CSVGMAGGLGEQYF. The chain links TRBV29-1 to TRBJ2-7; 8 nucleotides line up with TRBD2. CDR3 size: 14 residues. V was clipped by 4 bases and J by 6 bases; unmatched bases: 11. Germline CDR1 is SQVTM and CDR2 is ANQGSEA.

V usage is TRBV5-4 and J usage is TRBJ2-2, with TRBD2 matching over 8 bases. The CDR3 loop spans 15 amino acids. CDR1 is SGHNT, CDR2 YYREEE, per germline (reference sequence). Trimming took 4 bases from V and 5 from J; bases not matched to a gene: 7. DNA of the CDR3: TGTGCCAGCAGCCCGGGGGGACTAGAGACCGGGGAGCTGTTTTTT. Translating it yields CASSPGGLETGELFF.

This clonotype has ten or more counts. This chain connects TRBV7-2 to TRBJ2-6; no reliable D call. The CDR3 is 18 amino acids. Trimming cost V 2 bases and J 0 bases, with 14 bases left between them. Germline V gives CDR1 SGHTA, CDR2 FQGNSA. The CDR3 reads CASSLNGQKISGANVLTF. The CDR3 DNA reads TGTGCCAGCAGCTTAAACGGGCAGAAAATCTCTGGGGCCAACGTCCTGACTTTC.

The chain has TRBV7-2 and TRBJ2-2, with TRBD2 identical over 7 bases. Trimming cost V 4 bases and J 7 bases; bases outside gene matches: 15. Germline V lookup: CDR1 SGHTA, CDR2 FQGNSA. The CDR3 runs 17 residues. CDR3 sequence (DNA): TGTGCCAGCAGCTCCCCGCGGGGAGGGGCCCGGGGCGGGGAGCTGTTTTTT. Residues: CASSSPRGGARGGELFF.

The CDR3 DNA is TGTGCCAGTAGGACGGACAGCCAGGTTAATGAAAAACTGTTTTTT. Translating gives CASRTDSQVNEKLFF. The chain joins TRBV19 to TRBJ1-4; TRBD1 is a possible D gene (6 bases). CDR1 LNHDA and CDR2 SQIVND come from the germline V gene (reference sequence). This CDR3 has 15 residues. Trimming removed 6 bases from V and 4 bases from J, with 15 bases in between.

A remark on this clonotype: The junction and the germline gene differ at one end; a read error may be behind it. The CDR3 reads CASGPRLGPVSYEQCF. Written as DNA, the CDR3 is TGTGCCAGCGGACCGAGGTTAGGGCCAGTGAGCTACGAGCAGTGCTTC. The rearrangement uses TRBV7-9 and TRBJ2-7; D ambiguous. The CDR3 contains 16 residues. Germline lookup yields CDR1 SEHNR and CDR2 FQNEAQ (reference sequence).